A single sample gave rise to the 15 T cell receptor beta chains below, sequenced in a study of blood T cells in healthy people across ages. Primed by a sample-barcoded 5' primer and a J-beta primer mix, a second PCR proceeded for about 6 to 12 cycles. TCRdb re-analysed the 5' RACE reads in MiXCR, keeping a single row per CDR3 protein. The sample contains about 640,000 distinct CDR3 sequences, 45% to 65% of which appear only once. The material sequenced was blood. These receptors all stem from a man aged 60 to 75 in good health.

Only a few counts were recorded for this clonotype. This chain connects TRBV7-8 to TRBJ1-2, with D unclear. The CDR3 has 14 residues. Germline values: CDR1 SGHVS, CDR2 FQNEAQ. V was cut by 1 base and J by 2 bases, with 8 bases left in between. This CDR3 reads CASSLEGLNYGYTF. CDR3 sequence (DNA): TGTGCCAGCAGCTTAGAAGGGCTCAACTATGGCTACACCTTC.

V and J are TRBV12-3 or TRBV12-4 and TRBJ2-3; D remains unclear. The length of the CDR3 is 12 residues. Trimming left V 8 bases short and J 3 bases short, with 9 bases between. In DNA form, the CDR3 reads TGTGCCAGCGGGGTGGGGACAGATACGCAGTATTTT. Protein sequence: CASGVGTDTQYF.

The chain uses TRBV5-5 and TRBJ1-1; D is unclear. The CDR3 runs to 14 residues. CDR1 is SGHKS, CDR2 YYEKEE, per germline (reference sequence). V shed 0 bases and J shed 5 bases, with 11 bases lying between them. The CDR3 bases are TGTGCCAGCAGCTTGGAGGCGGGAAGAACTGAAGCTTTCTTT. The encoded protein is CASSLEAGRTEAFF.

CDR3 protein: CASSQGESANIQYF. The CDR3, as DNA: TGCGCCAGCAGCCAAGGAGAAAGTGCAAACATTCAGTACTTC. The chain couples TRBV4-1 to TRBJ2-4, with D uncertain. The germline CDR1 and CDR2 sequences are MGHRA and YSYEKL. V was clipped by 1 base and J by 6 bases, with 10 bases between them. The CDR3 has 14 amino acids.

This clonotype turned up a few times. V gene TRBV11-3 combines with J gene TRBJ2-3; TRBD1 is a possible D gene (6 bases). The V gene's germline CDR1 is SGHNT and CDR2 YENEEA. The length of the CDR3 is 15 residues. The V end was cut by 3 bases, the J end by 0 bases, with 10 bases between. In nucleotides, the CDR3 is TGTGCCAGCAGCTTCAGGGGTGATAGCACAGATACGCAGTATTTT. Translation gives CASSFRGDSTDTQYF.

This clonotype was found a few times. CDR3 sequence: CASSYAGGVLGEQYF. The CDR3 nucleotides read TGTGCCAGCAGTTACGCCGGGGGGGTTCTTGGCGAGCAGTACTTC. The chain carries TRBV6-2 or TRBV6-3 and TRBJ2-7; 8 bases match TRBD2. This CDR3 comprises 15 residues. Germline trimming cut 2 bases from V and 6 bases from J; bases unmatched to any gene: 9. The germline V gene has CDR1 MNHEY and CDR2 SVGEGT.

The chain uses TRBV4-2 and TRBJ2-7, with a tentative D call TRBD1 (5 bases). Per the germline V gene, CDR1 is LGHNA and CDR2 is YNFKEQ. CDR3 length equals 16 residues. The germline V and J ends were trimmed by 0 bases and 1 base, with 13 bases remaining between them. The CDR3 DNA sequence: TGTGCCAGCAGCCAAGATAGGGGTGTTGGATCCTACGAGCAGTACTTC. Protein product: CASSQDRGVGSYEQYF.

This clonotype was counted ten times or more. The chain recombines TRBV2 with TRBJ1-5; no reliable D call. Germline values: CDR1 SNHLY, CDR2 FYNNEI. Trimming cost V 4 bases and J 4 bases, with 11 bases left between them. This CDR3 has 14 residues. The DNA for the CDR3 is TGTGCCAGCAGTGGGGAACGGGGAAATCAGCCCCAGCATTTT. This sequence encodes CASSGERGNQPQHF.

The chain carries TRBV3-1 and TRBJ1-2; no reliable D call. CDR1 and CDR2 from the germline V gene are LGHDT and YNNKEL (reference sequence). CDR3 length: 15 residues. V lost 4 bases, J lost 0 bases, and 12 bases lay in between. The CDR3: CASSPLFVPNYGYTF. CDR3 sequence (DNA): TGTGCCAGCAGCCCCCTGTTTGTTCCTAACTATGGCTACACCTTC.

This clonotype has only a few counts. V usage is TRBV20-1 and J usage is TRBJ1-2; D is unresolved. Germline values: CDR1 DFQATT, CDR2 SNEGSKA (reference sequence). Trimming took off 2 bases at V and 2 bases at J, with 24 bases between the two ends. The CDR3 extends over 18 amino acids. CDR3 in DNA: TGCAGTGCTAGAAACTCGTTATTGGGCGGACTATGGAACTATGGCTACACCTTC. It translates to CSARNSLLGGLWNYGYTF.

V usage is TRBV2 and J usage is TRBJ1-2, with TRBD1 matching over 9 bases. This CDR3 is built from 16 residues. Per germline, CDR1 SNHLY and CDR2 FYNNEI. V lost 5 bases to trimming and J lost 8 bases; unmatched junction nucleotides: 15. CDR3 sequence reads: CASSPDRGRGREGYTF. CDR3 sequence (DNA): TGTGCCAGCAGTCCGGACAGGGGAAGGGGCCGGGAAGGCTACACCTTC.

The chain links TRBV4-1 to TRBJ2-5; TRBD2 is a possible D gene (7 bases). The CDR3 is 16 amino acids. V lost 1 base, J lost 1 base, and 13 bases lay in between. Per germline, CDR1 MGHRA and CDR2 YSYEKL. This chain's CDR3 is CASSQGRGASQETQYF. The CDR3 bases are TGCGCCAGCAGCCAAGGACGGGGGGCGTCCCAAGAGACCCAGTACTTC.

V usage is TRBV28 and J usage is TRBJ2-7; weak D call: TRBD1 (6 bases). This CDR3 is built from 12 residues. Trimming cost V 8 bases and J 0 bases, with 8 bases left between them. Germline V gene sequence: CDR1 MDHEN, CDR2 SYDVKM. CDR3 residues: CASLGGSYEQYF. Written as DNA, the CDR3 is TGTGCCAGCCTAGGGGGCTCCTACGAGCAGTACTTC.

This rearrangement joins TRBV5-4 to TRBJ2-7; 9 bases are a match to TRBD1. V shed 1 base and J 2 bases; nucleotides not matched to a gene: 7. Germline lookup yields CDR1 SGHNT and CDR2 YYREEE (reference sequence). The CDR3 length is 16 residues. CDR3 nucleotides: TGTGCCAGCAGCTTGAATCCGGGACAGGGAACCTACGAGCAGTACTTC. It translates to CASSLNPGQGTYEQYF. Supplemented by reference TRBV5-4 and TRBJ2-7, the full variable domain reads ETGVTQSPTHLIKTRGQQVTLRCSSQSGHNTVSWYQQALGQGPQFIFQYYREEENGRGNFPPRFSGLQFPNYSSELNVNALELDDSALYLCASSLNPGQGTYEQYFGPGTRLTVT.

The DNA of the CDR3 is TGTGCCAGCAGCTTAGTTTCTAGCGGTCGAGATACGCAGTATTTT. It translates to CASSLVSSGRDTQYF. The chain uses TRBV7-2 and TRBJ2-3; 7 bases map to TRBD2. The CDR3 has 15 residues. The junction had 6 bases not matched to a gene; V was cut back by 1 base and J by 5 bases. Looked up from germline, CDR1 is SGHTA and CDR2 is FQGNSA. The entire variable domain, with the rest obtained from reference TRBV7-2 and TRBJ2-3, is as follows: GAGVSQSPSNKVTEKGKDVELRCDPISGHTALYWYRQSLGQGLEFLIYFQGNSAPDKSGLPSDRFSAERTGGSVSTLTIQRTQQEDSAVYLCASSLVSSGRDTQYFGPGTRLTVL.